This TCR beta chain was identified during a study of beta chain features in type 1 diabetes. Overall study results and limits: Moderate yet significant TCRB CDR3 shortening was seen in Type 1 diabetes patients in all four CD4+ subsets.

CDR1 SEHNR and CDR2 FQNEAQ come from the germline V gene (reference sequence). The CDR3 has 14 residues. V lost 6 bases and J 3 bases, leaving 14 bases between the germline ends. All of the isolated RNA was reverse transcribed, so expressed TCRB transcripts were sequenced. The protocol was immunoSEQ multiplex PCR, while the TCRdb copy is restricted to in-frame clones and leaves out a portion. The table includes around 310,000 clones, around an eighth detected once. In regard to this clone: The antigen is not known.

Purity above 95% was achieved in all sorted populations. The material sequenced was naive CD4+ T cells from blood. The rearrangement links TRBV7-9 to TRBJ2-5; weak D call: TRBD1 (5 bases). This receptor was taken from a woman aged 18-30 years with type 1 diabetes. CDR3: CASRMGQVEETQYF. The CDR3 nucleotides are TGTGCCAGCAGGATGGGGCAGGTCGAAGAGACCCAGTACTTC.